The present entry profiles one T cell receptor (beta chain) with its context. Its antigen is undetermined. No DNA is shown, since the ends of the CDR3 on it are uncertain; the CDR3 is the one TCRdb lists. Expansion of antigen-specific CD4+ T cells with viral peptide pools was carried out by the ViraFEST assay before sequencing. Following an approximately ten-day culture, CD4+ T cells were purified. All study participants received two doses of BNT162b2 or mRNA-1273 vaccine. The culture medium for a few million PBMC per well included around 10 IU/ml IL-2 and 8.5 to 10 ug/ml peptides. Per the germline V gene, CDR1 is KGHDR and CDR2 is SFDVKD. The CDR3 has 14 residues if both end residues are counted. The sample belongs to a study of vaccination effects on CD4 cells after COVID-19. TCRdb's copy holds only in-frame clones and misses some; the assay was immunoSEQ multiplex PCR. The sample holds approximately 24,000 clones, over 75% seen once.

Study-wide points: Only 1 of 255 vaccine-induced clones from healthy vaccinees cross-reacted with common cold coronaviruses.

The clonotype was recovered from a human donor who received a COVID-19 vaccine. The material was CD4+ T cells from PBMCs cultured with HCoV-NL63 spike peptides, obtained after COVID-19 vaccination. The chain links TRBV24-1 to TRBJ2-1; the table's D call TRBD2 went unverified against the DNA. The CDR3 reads CATSDWAYGTRKFF.